This TCR beta chain was observed in a study of shared T cell receptors in the human thymus (dated by TCRdb to the early 2020s). Turning to the overall study: The study examined how the human thymus generates shared, self-reactive T-cell receptor alpha chains.

The germline V gene yields MGHRA for CDR1 and YSYEKL for CDR2. The CDR3, from cysteine to phenylalanine, totals 15 residues. Only CDR3 DNA remains: 45 bases, in frame from the first base. Between the V and J ends, shortened by 0 bases and 4 bases respectively, the junction contains 13 bases. The library came from the immunoSEQ multiplex PCR assay. Imported from immuneACCESS, the table was reduced by TCRdb to in-frame sequences with V and J called. These copies leave out some clones; in studies compared against another copy, an unresolved V gene accounts for under half, and the cause of the remainder is not known. A total of 500,000 to 750,000 clones appear in this sample, approximately 88% of them only once. 0.01% of the sample is held by the ten biggest clonotypes. Notes on this clone: What this receptor recognizes is not known. There are no base qualities to consult, and no much larger clone falls within one base.

The same sample was also used in a study of human thymus T cells. According to the second study: Donors were immunologically healthy infants undergoing open corrective cardiac surgery for congenital heart defects in Finland. The thymus tissue came from surgical resects taken out during corrective cardiac surgery. Biased V and J gene segment usage appeared to be present in both thymic and peripheral blood repertoires. The related research found that thymic TCR repertoires overlapped highly between unrelated individuals. The study used roughly eight infant thymus samples plus four related peripheral blood samples to characterize TCR alpha and beta repertoires. The infant donors were roughly 7 to 250 days old, and the cohort included five or six males and two females. Thymocytes were freed from the tissue by mechanical means and kept at -70 degrees C as pellets of roughly 9-30 million cells. A QIAsymphony instrument was used to extract genomic DNA from frozen cell pellets. The immunoSEQ multiplex PCR assay was used to amplify the TCRB and TCRAD loci from a standardized amount of quality-controlled genomic DNA. Amplicons spanned the V(D)J region at a length sufficient to cover the CDR3 and identify V and J genes. The amplicons were sequenced on an Illumina platform via the commercial immunoSEQ service. Primer bias and sequencing errors were corrected using previously described methods, and TCRAD and TCRB definitions followed the IMGT database. immunoSEQ Analyzer 3.0 and VDJTools were used for repertoire analysis, which covered basic statistics, V/J segment usage, diversity estimates, rarefaction and pairwise overlap. Diversity was estimated with Chao1, ChaoE, Efron-Thisted, Shannon and inverse Simpson indices, and also on datasets down-sampled to the smallest sample. Repertoire overlap used strict matching of CDR3 nucleotide sequence, V gene and J gene, with Jaccard-based multidimensional scaling clustering. On average, thymus samples yielded about 730,000 unique TCRB clonotypes, whereas blood samples yielded about 84,000.

The rearrangement joined TRBV4-1 to TRBJ2-7; perhaps TRBD2 is the D gene, with 5 bases matching. The sequence derives from a boy younger than two with a congenital heart defect. Donor details come from another sample of the same person, matched by shared clones. Sequenced: thymocytes. The sequenced DNA is TGCGCCAGCAGCCAAGATCCCAGCGGAGTGTACGAGCAGTACTTC. Translated, it reads CASSQDPSGVYEQYF.